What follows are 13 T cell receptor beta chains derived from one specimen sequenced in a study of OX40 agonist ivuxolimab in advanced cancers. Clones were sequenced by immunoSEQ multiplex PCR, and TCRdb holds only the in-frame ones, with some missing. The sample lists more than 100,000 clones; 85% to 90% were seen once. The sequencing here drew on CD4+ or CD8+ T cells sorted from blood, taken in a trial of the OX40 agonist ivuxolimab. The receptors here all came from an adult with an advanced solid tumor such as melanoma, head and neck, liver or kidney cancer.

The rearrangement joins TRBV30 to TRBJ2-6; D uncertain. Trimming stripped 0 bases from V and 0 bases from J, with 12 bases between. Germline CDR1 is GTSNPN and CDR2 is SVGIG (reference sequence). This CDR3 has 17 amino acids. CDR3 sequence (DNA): TGTGCCTGGAGTGTTCCCATAGGGCGCTCTGGGGCCAACGTCCTGACTTTC. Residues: CAWSVPIGRSGANVLTF.

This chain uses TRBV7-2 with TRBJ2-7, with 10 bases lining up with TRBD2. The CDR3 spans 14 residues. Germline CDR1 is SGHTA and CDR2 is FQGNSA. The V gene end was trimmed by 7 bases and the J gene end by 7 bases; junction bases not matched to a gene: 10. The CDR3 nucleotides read TGTGCCAGCAACACAGGGCTAGCGGGGGATGAGCAGTACTTC. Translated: CASNTGLAGDEQYF.

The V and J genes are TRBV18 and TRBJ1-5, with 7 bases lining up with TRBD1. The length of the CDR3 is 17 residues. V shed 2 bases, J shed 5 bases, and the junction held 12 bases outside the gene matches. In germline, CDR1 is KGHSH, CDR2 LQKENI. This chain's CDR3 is CASSPVLVLGQHQPQHF. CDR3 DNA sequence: TGTGCCAGCTCACCAGTCCTTGTCCTGGGACAGCATCAGCCCCAGCATTTT.

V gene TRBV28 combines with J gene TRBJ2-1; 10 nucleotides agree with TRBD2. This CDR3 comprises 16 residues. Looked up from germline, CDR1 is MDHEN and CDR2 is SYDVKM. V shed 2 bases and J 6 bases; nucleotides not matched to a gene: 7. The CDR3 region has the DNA TGTGCCAGCAGTTTAGCGGAGCGGGGGGGCCTCAATGAGCAGTTCTTC. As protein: CASSLAERGGLNEQFF.

As DNA, the CDR3 is TGCGCCAGCAGCTTTAGCACAGATACGCAGTATTTT. Translating it yields CASSFSTDTQYF. The chain carries TRBV5-1 and TRBJ2-3; D is undetermined. This CDR3 is built from 12 residues. The V end lost 2 bases, the J end lost 0 bases, and 1 base lay between the germline ends. Per germline, CDR1 SGHRS and CDR2 YFSETQ.

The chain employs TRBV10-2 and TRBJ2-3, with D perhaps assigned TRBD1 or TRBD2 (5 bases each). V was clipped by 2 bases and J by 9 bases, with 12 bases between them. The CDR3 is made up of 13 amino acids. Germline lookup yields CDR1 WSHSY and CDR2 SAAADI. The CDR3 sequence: CASSEGGRQTQYF. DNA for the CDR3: TGCGCCAGCAGTGAGGGGGGACGGCAGACGCAGTATTTT.

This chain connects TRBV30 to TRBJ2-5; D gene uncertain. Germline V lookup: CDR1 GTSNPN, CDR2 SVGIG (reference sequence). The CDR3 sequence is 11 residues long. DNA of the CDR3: TGTGCTTCGACCAGGCAAGAGACCCAGTACTTC. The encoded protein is CASTRQETQYF.

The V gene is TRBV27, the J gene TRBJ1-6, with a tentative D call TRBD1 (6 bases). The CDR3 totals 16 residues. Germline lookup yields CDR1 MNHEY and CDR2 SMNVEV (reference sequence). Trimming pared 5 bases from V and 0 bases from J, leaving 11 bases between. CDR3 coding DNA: TGTGCCAGCAGTCCAGACAGGAGCTCCTATAATTCACCCCTCCACTTT. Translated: CASSPDRSSYNSPLHF.

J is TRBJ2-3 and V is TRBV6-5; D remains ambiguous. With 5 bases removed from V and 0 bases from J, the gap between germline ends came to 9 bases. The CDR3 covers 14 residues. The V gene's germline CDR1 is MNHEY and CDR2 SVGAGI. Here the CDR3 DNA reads TGTGCCAGCAGTCCCGACGGAAGCACAGATACGCAGTATTTT. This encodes CASSPDGSTDTQYF.

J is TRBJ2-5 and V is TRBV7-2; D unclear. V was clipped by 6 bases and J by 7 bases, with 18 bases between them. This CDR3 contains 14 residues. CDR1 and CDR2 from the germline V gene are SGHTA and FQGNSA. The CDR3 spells CASRPWTAPGTQYF. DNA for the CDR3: TGTGCCAGCAGACCCTGGACGGCCCCAGGGACCCAGTACTTC.

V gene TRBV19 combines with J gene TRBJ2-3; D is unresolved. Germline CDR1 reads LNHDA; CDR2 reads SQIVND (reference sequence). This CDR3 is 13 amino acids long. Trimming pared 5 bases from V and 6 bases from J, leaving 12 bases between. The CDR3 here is CASSVTWQDTQYF. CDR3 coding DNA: TGTGCCAGTAGTGTTACGTGGCAGGATACGCAGTATTTT.

This chain's CDR3 is CASSLETPNTGELFF. CDR3 sequence (DNA): TGTGCCAGCAGTTTAGAGACCCCGAACACCGGGGAGCTGTTTTTT. V usage is TRBV28 and J usage is TRBJ2-2; D uncertain. CDR3 length: 15 amino acids. V shed 2 bases and J shed 0 bases, with 7 bases lying between them. Germline lookup yields CDR1 MDHEN and CDR2 SYDVKM.

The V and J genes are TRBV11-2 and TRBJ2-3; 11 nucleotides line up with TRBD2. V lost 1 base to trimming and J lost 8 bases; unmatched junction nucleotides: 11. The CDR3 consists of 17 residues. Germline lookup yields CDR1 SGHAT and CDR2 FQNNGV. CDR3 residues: CASSLGLSSGGYGTQYF. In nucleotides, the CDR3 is TGTGCCAGCAGCTTAGGCCTTTCTAGCGGGGGGTATGGTACGCAGTATTTT.